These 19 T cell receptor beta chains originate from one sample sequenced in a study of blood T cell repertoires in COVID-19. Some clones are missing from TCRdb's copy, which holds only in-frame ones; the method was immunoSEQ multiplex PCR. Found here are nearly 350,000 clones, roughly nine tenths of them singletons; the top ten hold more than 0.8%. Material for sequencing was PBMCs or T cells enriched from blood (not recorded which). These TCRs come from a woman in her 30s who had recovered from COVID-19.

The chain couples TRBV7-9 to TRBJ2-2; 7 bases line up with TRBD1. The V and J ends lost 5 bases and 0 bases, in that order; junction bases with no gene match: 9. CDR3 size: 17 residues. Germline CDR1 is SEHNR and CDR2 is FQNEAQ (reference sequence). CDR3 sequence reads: CASSTPRQGANTGELFF. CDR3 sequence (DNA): TGTGCCAGCAGCACACCCCGACAGGGCGCGAACACCGGGGAGCTGTTTTTT.

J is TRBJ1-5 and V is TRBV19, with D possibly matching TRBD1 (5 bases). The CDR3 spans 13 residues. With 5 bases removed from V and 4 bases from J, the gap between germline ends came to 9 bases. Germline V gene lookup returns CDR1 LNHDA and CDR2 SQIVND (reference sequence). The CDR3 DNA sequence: TGTGCCAGTAGTGGACAACCGAATCAGCCCCAGCATTTT. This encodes CASSGQPNQPQHF.

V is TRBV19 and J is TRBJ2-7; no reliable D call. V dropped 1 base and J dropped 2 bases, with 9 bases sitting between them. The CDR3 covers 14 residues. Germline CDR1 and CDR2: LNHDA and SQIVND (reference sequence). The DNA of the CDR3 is TGTGCCAGTAGTATAGTTTCAGGAACCTACGAGCAGTACTTC. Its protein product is CASSIVSGTYEQYF. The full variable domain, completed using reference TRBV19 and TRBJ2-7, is DGGITQSPKYLFRKEGQNVTLSCEQNLNHDAMYWYRQDPGQGLRLIYYSQIVNDFQKGDIAEGYSVSREKKESFPLTVTSAQKNPTAFYLCASSIVSGTYEQYFGPGTRLTVT.

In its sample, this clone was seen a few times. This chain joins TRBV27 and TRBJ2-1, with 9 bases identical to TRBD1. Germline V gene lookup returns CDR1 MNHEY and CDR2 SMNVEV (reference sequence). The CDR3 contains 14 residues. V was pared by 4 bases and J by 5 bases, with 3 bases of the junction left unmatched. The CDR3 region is CASSSRDRDNEQFF. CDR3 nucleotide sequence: TGTGCCAGCAGTTCGAGGGACAGGGACAATGAGCAGTTCTTC.

The CDR3 spells CASRQVNTEAFF. In DNA, the CDR3 is TGTGCCAGTAGACAGGTGAACACTGAAGCTTTCTTT. V usage is TRBV2 and J usage is TRBJ1-1, with D possibly matching TRBD1 (6 bases). The CDR3 has 12 residues. The germline V and J ends were trimmed by 9 bases and 0 bases, with 8 bases remaining between them. CDR1 and CDR2 (germline): SNHLY, FYNNEI. The whole variable domain, filled in from reference TRBV2 and TRBJ1-1, reads EPEVTQTPSHQVTQMGQEVILRCVPISNHLYFYWYRQILGQKVEFLVSFYNNEISEKSEIFDDQFSVERPDGSNFTLKIRSTKLEDSAMYFCASRQVNTEAFFGQGTRLTVV.

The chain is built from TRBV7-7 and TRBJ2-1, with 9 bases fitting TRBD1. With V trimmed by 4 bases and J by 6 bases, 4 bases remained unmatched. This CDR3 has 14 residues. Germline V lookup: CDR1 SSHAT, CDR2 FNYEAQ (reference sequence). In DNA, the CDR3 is TGTGCCAGCAGCTGGGACAGGGACACCAATGAGCAGTTCTTC. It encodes CASSWDRDTNEQFF.

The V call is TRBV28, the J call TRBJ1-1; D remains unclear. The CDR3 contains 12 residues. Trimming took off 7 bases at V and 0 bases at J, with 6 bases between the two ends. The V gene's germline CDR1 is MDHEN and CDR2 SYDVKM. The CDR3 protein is CASMTLNTEAFF. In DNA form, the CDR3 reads TGTGCCAGCATGACACTGAACACTGAAGCTTTCTTT.

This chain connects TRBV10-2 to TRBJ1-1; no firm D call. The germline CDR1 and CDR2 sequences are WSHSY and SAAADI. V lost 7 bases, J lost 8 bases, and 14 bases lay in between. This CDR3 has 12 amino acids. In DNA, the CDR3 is TGCGCCAGCAATGACTTTCGGTCCGAAGCTTTCTTT. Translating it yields CASNDFRSEAFF.

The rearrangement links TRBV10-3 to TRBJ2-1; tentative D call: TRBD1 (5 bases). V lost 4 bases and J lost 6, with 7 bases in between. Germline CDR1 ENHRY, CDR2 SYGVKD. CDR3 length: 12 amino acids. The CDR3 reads CAISGGANEQFF. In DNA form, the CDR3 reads TGTGCCATCAGTGGTGGGGCCAATGAGCAGTTCTTC.

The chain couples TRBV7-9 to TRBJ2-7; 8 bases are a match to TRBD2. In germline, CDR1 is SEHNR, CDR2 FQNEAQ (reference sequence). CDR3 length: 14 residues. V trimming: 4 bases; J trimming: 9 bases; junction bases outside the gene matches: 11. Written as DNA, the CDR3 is TGTGCCAGCAGCTCTCCTGGGACGGGAGGGGGGCAGTACTTC. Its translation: CASSSPGTGGGQYF.

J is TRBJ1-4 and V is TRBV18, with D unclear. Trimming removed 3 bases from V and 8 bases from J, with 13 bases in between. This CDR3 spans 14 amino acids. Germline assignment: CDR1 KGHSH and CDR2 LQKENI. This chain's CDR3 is CASSPLLSGEKLFF. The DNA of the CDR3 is TGTGCCAGCTCACCGCTCCTGAGCGGAGAAAAACTGTTTTTT. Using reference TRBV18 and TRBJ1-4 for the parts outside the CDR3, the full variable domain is NAGVMQNPRHLVRRRGQEARLRCSPMKGHSHVYWYRQLPEEGLKFMVYLQKENIIDESGMPKERFSAEFPKEGPSILRIQQVVRGDSAAYFCASSPLLSGEKLFFGSGTQLSVL.

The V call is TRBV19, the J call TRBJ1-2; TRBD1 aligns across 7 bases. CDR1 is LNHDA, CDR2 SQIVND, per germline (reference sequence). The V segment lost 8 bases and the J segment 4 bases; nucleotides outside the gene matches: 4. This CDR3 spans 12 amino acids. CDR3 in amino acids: CASRQGPYGYTF. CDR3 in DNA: TGTGCCAGTCGACAGGGTCCCTATGGCTACACCTTC. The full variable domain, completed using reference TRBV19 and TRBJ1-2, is DGGITQSPKYLFRKEGQNVTLSCEQNLNHDAMYWYRQDPGQGLRLIYYSQIVNDFQKGDIAEGYSVSREKKESFPLTVTSAQKNPTAFYLCASRQGPYGYTFGSGTRLTVV.

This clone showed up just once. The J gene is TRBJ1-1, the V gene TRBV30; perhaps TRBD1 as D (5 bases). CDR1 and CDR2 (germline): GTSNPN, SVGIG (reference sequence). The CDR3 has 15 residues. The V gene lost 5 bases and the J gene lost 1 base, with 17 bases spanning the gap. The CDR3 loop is CAWGARDGRNTEAFF. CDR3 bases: TGTGCCTGGGGGGCCAGGGACGGGAGGAACACTGAAGCTTTCTTT.

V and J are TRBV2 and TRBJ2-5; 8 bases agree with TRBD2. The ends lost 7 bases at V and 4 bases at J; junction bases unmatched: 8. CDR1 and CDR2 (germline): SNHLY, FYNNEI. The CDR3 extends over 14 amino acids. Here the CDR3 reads CASIQELAAETQYF. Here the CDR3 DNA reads TGTGCCAGCATCCAGGAACTAGCGGCAGAGACCCAGTACTTC.

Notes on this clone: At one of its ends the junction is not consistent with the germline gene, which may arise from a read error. The CDR3 coding sequence is TGTGCCAGCAGCTTAGGGTCGGACAGGGGGCCTTCCTTC. It codes for CASSLGSDRGPSF. The rearrangement uses TRBV7-2 and TRBJ2-4; 11 bases match TRBD1. Germline V gene lookup returns CDR1 SGHTA and CDR2 FQGNSA. The CDR3 spans 13 residues.

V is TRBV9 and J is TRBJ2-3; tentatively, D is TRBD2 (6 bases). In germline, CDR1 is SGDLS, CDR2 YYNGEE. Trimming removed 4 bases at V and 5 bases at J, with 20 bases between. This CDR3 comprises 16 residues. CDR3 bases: TGTGCCAGCAGCTTCACCGGAGGGGCGAGCGTAGATACGCAGTATTTT. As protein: CASSFTGGASVDTQYF. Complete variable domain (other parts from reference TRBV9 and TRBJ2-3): DSGVTQTPKHLITATGQRVTLRCSPRSGDLSVYWYQQSLDQGLQFLIQYYNGEERAKGNILERFSAQQFPDLHSELNLSSLELGDSALYFCASSFTGGASVDTQYFGPGTRLTVL.

Here the CDR3 DNA reads TGTGCCAGCAGCCACAGACAGAATCAGCCCCAGCATTTT. As protein: CASSHRQNQPQHF. This chain uses TRBV5-6 with TRBJ1-5; tentatively, D is TRBD1 (5 bases). Germline CDR1 SGHDT, CDR2 YYEEEE. With 4 bases removed from V and 4 bases from J, the gap between germline ends came to 9 bases. The CDR3 is 13 amino acids.

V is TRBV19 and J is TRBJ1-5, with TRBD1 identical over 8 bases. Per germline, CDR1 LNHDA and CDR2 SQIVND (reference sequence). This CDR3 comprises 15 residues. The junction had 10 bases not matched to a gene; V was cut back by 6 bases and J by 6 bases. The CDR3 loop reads CASSRTQGVGQPQHF. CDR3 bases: TGTGCCAGTAGCCGAACACAGGGGGTGGGTCAGCCCCAGCATTTT.

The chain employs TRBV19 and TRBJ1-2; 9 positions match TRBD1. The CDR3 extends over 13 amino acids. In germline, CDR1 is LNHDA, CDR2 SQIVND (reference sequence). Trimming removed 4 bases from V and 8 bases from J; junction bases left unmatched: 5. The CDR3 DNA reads TGTGCCAGTAGTAAGCGACAGGGGGACGGCTACACCTTC. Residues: CASSKRQGDGYTF.